The 18 T cell receptor beta chains given below trace back to one sample, sequenced in a study of low-dose radiotherapy and immunotherapy resistance in tumors. TRAV- and TRBV-specific primers were used for first-strand cDNA, which covered alpha and beta chains. Amplification of TCRs used a constant-region primer and V-primer adapter for roughly 21 PCR cycles. MiXCR, run by TCRdb on the reads, gives a single entry per CDR3 protein. The table shows 11,000 to 15,000 distinct CDR3 sequences, with 45% to 55% occurring only once. These receptors all come from a human donor with advanced metastatic prostate, ovarian, gallbladder or colorectal cancer (not recorded which). This table probably holds off-target reads from a library built for another chain.

The chain carries TRBV28 and TRBJ2-2; D ambiguous. Per the germline V gene, CDR1 is MDHEN and CDR2 is SYDVKM. The V and J ends lost 6 bases and 5 bases respectively, with 7 bases between them. The CDR3 runs to 12 residues. This chain's CDR3 is CASSLNTGELFF. As DNA, the CDR3 is TGTGCCAGCAGCCTTAATACCGGGGAGCTGTTTTTT.

The V gene is TRBV5-1, the J gene TRBJ1-4; maybe TRBD1 (5 bases). The germline V gene encodes CDR1 SGHRS and CDR2 YFSETQ. The CDR3 loop spans 14 amino acids. V lost 4 bases, J lost 8 bases, and 15 bases lay in between. The CDR3 reads CASSPQVEGEKLFF. The CDR3 region has the DNA TGCGCCAGCAGCCCACAGGTAGAAGGGGAAAAACTGTTTTTT.

J is TRBJ2-3 and V is TRBV20-1; D may be TRBD2 (6 bases). Germline V gene lookup returns CDR1 DFQATT and CDR2 SNEGSKA (reference sequence). The CDR3 spans 13 residues. V was pared by 6 bases and J by 2 bases, with 12 bases between. The CDR3 protein is CSARDGTTDTQYF. The CDR3 region has the DNA TGCAGTGCGCGGGACGGAACCACAGATACGCAGTATTTT.

J is TRBJ1-6 and V is TRBV6-2 or TRBV6-3; D remains ambiguous. Trimming left V 6 bases short and J 0 bases short, with 9 bases between. Looked up from germline, CDR1 is MNHEY and CDR2 is SVGEGT. This CDR3 has 15 amino acids. The CDR3 DNA sequence: TGTGCCAGCAGGTCTCTTAGCTCCTATAATTCACCCCTCCACTTT. Its protein is CASRSLSSYNSPLHF.

The chain employs TRBV5-1 and TRBJ2-1; D not certain. Trimming shortened V by 2 bases and J by 7 bases, and 10 bases separated the two germline ends. This CDR3 region has 13 residues. Germline V gives CDR1 SGHRS, CDR2 YFSETQ. Here the CDR3 DNA reads TGCGCCAGCAGCTTCTCTGGGGATAATGAGCAGTTCTTC. It translates to CASSFSGDNEQFF.

The rearrangement joins TRBV29-1 to TRBJ2-1, with 15 bases aligning to TRBD2. This CDR3 spans 16 amino acids. J was trimmed by 8 bases and V by 6 bases; bases with no gene match: 11. CDR1 is SQVTM and CDR2 is ANQGSEA in the germline V gene. CDR3 DNA sequence: TGCAGCGTCGCGAGGACTAGCGGGAGGGCAAGCGATGAGCAGTTCTTC. Protein: CSVARTSGRASDEQFF.

The chain is built from TRBV4-1 and TRBJ2-1, with 9 bases lining up with TRBD1. This CDR3 comprises 13 residues. Unmatched junction bases numbered 9, after V lost 3 bases and J lost 15 bases. The germline CDR1 and CDR2 sequences are MGHRA and YSYEKL. The CDR3 is CASSQQRDRGMFF. DNA for the CDR3: TGCGCCAGCAGCCAGCAGCGCGACAGGGGGATGTTCTTC.

The chain links TRBV10-2 to TRBJ2-7; possible D gene TRBD2, 5 bases. Germline V gene data show CDR1 as WSHSY and CDR2 as SAAADI. Trimming took off 6 bases at V and 1 base at J, with 7 bases between the two ends. The CDR3 is 12 amino acids. In DNA form, the CDR3 reads TGCGCCAGCAGGGACTTTTCCTACGAGCAGTACTTC. As protein: CASRDFSYEQYF.

In its sample, this clonotype was seen a few times. The chain's CDR3 is CASSDRGGGRLNEQFF. In DNA, the CDR3 is TGCGCCAGCAGCGACCGAGGGGGAGGGCGGTTGAATGAGCAGTTCTTC. The chain has TRBV5-1 and TRBJ2-1; D perhaps matches TRBD2 (7 bases). CDR1 SGHRS and CDR2 YFSETQ come from the germline V gene. Trimming removed 4 bases from V and 7 bases from J, with 21 bases in between. CDR3 length: 16 amino acids.

The gene calls are TRBV5-1 and TRBJ2-2; no clear D gene. Trimming stripped 7 bases from V and 5 bases from J, with 6 bases between. The germline V gene encodes CDR1 SGHRS and CDR2 YFSETQ. This CDR3 region has 11 residues. The CDR3 protein is CASGDTGELFF. The DNA for the CDR3 is TGCGCCAGCGGGGATACCGGGGAGCTGTTTTTT.

The rearrangement joins TRBV19 to TRBJ2-2; D unresolved. This CDR3 is 19 amino acids long. V was trimmed by 0 bases and J by 0 bases, leaving 17 bases between them. Germline CDR1 is LNHDA and CDR2 is SQIVND (reference sequence). The CDR3 nucleotides read TGTGCCAGTAGTATAGATCTCCCGCCCCGGTCGCCGAACACCGGGGAGCTGTTTTTT. Its translation is CASSIDLPPRSPNTGELFF.

The chain combines TRBV7-9 with TRBJ1-2; D unresolved. Trimming took 4 bases from V and 4 from J, leaving 10 bases between them. The germline V gene encodes CDR1 SEHNR and CDR2 FQNEAQ (reference sequence). The CDR3 covers 13 residues. CDR3 amino acids: CASSSLTVYGYTF. The CDR3 coding sequence is TGTGCCAGCAGCTCCCTGACTGTCTATGGCTACACCTTC. Full variable domain (outside the CDR3, taken from reference TRBV7-9 and TRBJ1-2): DTGVSQNPRHKITKRGQNVTFRCDPISEHNRLYWYRQTLGQGPEFLTYFQNEAQLEKSRLLSDRFSAERPKGSFSTLEIQRTEQGDSAMYLCASSSLTVYGYTFGSGTRLTVV.

This rearrangement joins TRBV6-2 or TRBV6-3 to TRBJ2-7, with 8 bases identical to TRBD1. Germline CDR1 is MNHEY and CDR2 is SVGEGT. The CDR3 is made up of 15 amino acids. V shed 5 bases, J shed 3 bases, and the junction held 9 bases outside the gene matches. For the CDR3, the DNA is TGTGCCAGCAGTAACCGAGGGGACAGGCGCTACGAGCAGTACTTC. Translating gives CASSNRGDRRYEQYF.

V gene TRBV11-2 combines with J gene TRBJ1-2, with 7 bases lining up with TRBD1. The CDR3 loop spans 16 amino acids. Germline CDR1 and CDR2: SGHAT and FQNNGV. The V segment lost 1 base and the J segment 7 bases; nucleotides outside the gene matches: 12. Here the CDR3 reads CASSLALGRGQVGYTF. The CDR3 DNA follows: TGTGCCAGCAGCTTAGCTCTCGGGAGGGGGCAGGTTGGCTACACCTTC.

The chain carries TRBV7-8 and TRBJ1-6, with 7 bases fitting TRBD1. V was clipped by 4 bases and J by 12 bases; unmatched bases: 12. This CDR3 spans 15 amino acids. CDR1 and CDR2 from the germline V gene are SGHVS and FQNEAQ. The CDR3 protein is CASSSPGTARGPLHF. CDR3 bases: TGTGCCAGCAGCTCGCCCGGGACAGCCAGGGGACCCCTCCACTTT. Looking up the rest from reference TRBV7-8 and TRBJ1-6 gives the full variable domain: GAGVSQSPRYKVAKRGQDVALRCDPISGHVSLFWYQQALGQGPEFLTYFQNEAQLDKSGLPSDRFFAERPEGSVSTLKIQRTQQEDSAVYLCASSSPGTARGPLHFGNGTRLTVT.

The rearrangement uses TRBV7-3 and TRBJ2-7; weak D call: TRBD2 (5 bases). The germline gives CDR1 SGHTA, CDR2 FQGTGA. With 6 bases removed from V and 6 bases from J, the gap between germline ends came to 12 bases. The CDR3 contains 12 residues. CDR3 nucleotide sequence: TGTGCCAGCAGATCAGCCGGAGGCGAGCAGTACTTC. Translating it yields CASRSAGGEQYF. Supplemented by reference TRBV7-3 and TRBJ2-7, the full variable domain reads GAGVSQTPSNKVTEKGKYVELRCDPISGHTALYWYRQSLGQGPEFLIYFQGTGAADDSGLPNDRFFAVRPEGSVSTLKIQRTERGDSAVYLCASRSAGGEQYFGPGTRLTVT.

The chain recombines TRBV11-3 with TRBJ2-2; D call uncertain. Germline CDR1 SGHNT, CDR2 YENEEA. Trimming stripped 5 bases from V and 0 bases from J, with 10 bases between. The CDR3 runs 15 residues. The CDR3, as DNA: TGTGCCAGCAGCACCCGATCAGCGAACACCGGGGAGCTGTTTTTT. It yields the protein CASSTRSANTGELFF. Drawing the rest from reference TRBV11-3 and TRBJ2-2, the complete variable domain is EAGVVQSPRYKIIEKKQPVAFWCNPISGHNTLYWYLQNLGQGPELLIRYENEEAVDDSQLPKDRFSAERLKGVDSTLKIQPAELGDSAVYLCASSTRSANTGELFFGEGSRLTVL.

V usage is TRBV19 and J usage is TRBJ2-1; 9 bases are a match to TRBD1. The trim removed 4 bases at V and 4 bases at J, leaving 5 bases unmatched. Germline V gives CDR1 LNHDA, CDR2 SQIVND (reference sequence). The CDR3 sequence is 15 residues long. The CDR3 DNA sequence: TGTGCCAGTAGTACCGGACAGGGGCAATACAATGAGCAGTTCTTC. Amino acid sequence: CASSTGQGQYNEQFF.